The entry below describes one T cell receptor (beta chain). The antigen is unknown. Germline V lookup: CDR1 KGHDR, CDR2 SFDVKD. V lost 5 bases to trimming and J lost 4 bases, with 7 bases between them. This CDR3 is 12 amino acids long. TCRdb's copy holds only in-frame clones and misses some; the assay was immunoSEQ multiplex PCR. The table includes approximately 150,000 clones, roughly nine tenths detected once. The data were obtained in a study of T cell responses to AZD1222 COVID-19 vaccine. Across the whole study: Second-dose intervals near 4 or 12 weeks were combined. Notes on the study in general: Repertoires were obtained only post-peak T cell response. Rises in breadth and depth of Spike-specific TCRs came after two AZD1222 doses.

The chain carries TRBV24-1 and TRBJ1-2; D gene uncertain. The sequence was obtained from an adult in good health. Sequencing used peripheral blood, obtained on day 0 of AZD1222 vaccination. CDR3 sequence reads: CATSVSGYGYTF. The CDR3 nucleotides read TGTGCCACCAGTGTCTCGGGCTATGGCTACACCTTC.